This T cell receptor beta chain emerged from a study of human T cells and chemical hapten exposure. About the research overall: For sensitization, 2% DPC was applied to a 2 cm by 2 cm patch of upper inner arm skin.

The time point denotes: patch test 3, about 24 weeks after DPC sensitization. The sample's treatment: therapeutic diphenylcyclopropenone sensitization with weekly scalp DPC. Study-level results: Against controls, expanded TCRs gave rise to significantly more large CDR3 similarity clusters.

A remark on this clonotype: The antigen is unknown. This may arise from a read error, as a much more abundant clone is one base away. No conserved phenylalanine or tryptophan ends this CDR3, so it is likely a read error.

Individual cDNA molecules each carried unique molecular identifiers attached by the library. TCRdb ran MiXCR on the RACE reads and lists one entry per CDR3 protein. The table lists more than 70,000 distinct CDR3 sequences, roughly a tenth of them singletons. CDR3 length equals 10 residues. Germline V lookup: CDR1 DFQATT, CDR2 SNEGSKA (reference sequence). V gave up 7 bases and J gave up 2 bases, with 6 bases separating them. The source was whole blood, collected in connection with sensitization to the hapten diphenylcyclopropenone (DPC). The gene calls are TRBV20-1 and TRBJ2-7; D ambiguous. The TCR comes from a woman in her twenties or thirties with alopecia areata. Some clones in this sample may be carry-over from other donors' samples. The DNA for the CDR3 is TGCAGTGGGGCGACCTACGAGCAGTACTCC. Translated, it gives CSGATYEQYS.